One sample yielded the 19 T cell receptor beta chains listed below, sequenced in a study of OX40 agonist ivuxolimab in advanced cancers. Profiled with immunoSEQ multiplex PCR; TCRdb holds only in-frame clones, not every one. The sample has about 41,000 clones, around four fifths seen once; the top ten hold about 40%. Sequenced here: CD4+ or CD8+ T cells sorted from blood, sampled in a trial of the OX40 agonist ivuxolimab. The receptors here all came from an adult with an advanced solid tumor such as melanoma, head and neck, liver or kidney cancer.

The J gene is TRBJ2-5, the V gene TRBV5-4; D unclear. Germline V gene sequence: CDR1 SGHNT, CDR2 YYREEE (reference sequence). This CDR3 spans 15 amino acids. V was cut by 4 bases and J by 5 bases, with 18 bases left in between. The CDR3 is CASSPDWLEGETQYF. For the CDR3, the DNA is TGTGCCAGCAGCCCCGATTGGTTGGAAGGGGAGACCCAGTACTTC.

The chain recombines TRBV6-5 with TRBJ2-5; D call uncertain. The V and J ends lost 5 bases and 5 bases respectively, with 12 bases between them. The CDR3 covers 13 residues. Germline assignment: CDR1 MNHEY and CDR2 SVGAGI. CDR3 DNA: TGTGCCAGCAGTGAAGGGCAAAGCGAGACCCAGTACTTC. It is translated as CASSEGQSETQYF.

This clone has more than one count but fewer than ten. The chain links TRBV21-1 to TRBJ1-5; the table assigns TRBD1, which was not confirmed against the DNA. TRBV21-1 is deemed a pseudogene. This CDR3 contains 16 residues. The CDR3 here is CASSKVGTGVNQPQHF. The DNA for the CDR3 is TGTGCCAGCAGCAAAGTAGGGACAGGGGTCAATCAGCCCCAGCATTTT.

The gene calls are TRBV6-5 and TRBJ2-3, with D perhaps TRBD2 (5 bases). The V gene's germline CDR1 is MNHEY and CDR2 SVGAGI. V was shortened by 4 bases and J by 3 bases, with 11 bases between the two germline ends. The CDR3 totals 14 residues. The CDR3 coding sequence is TGTGCCAGCAGTTGGGAGTATAGGACAGATACGCAGTATTTT. As protein: CASSWEYRTDTQYF.

The chain is built from TRBV5-8 and TRBJ1-2; D gene ambiguous. This CDR3 comprises 11 residues. V was pared by 3 bases and J by 8 bases, with 8 bases between. From germline, CDR1 is SGHTS and CDR2 YDEGEE. The CDR3 protein is CASSWGGGYTF. In DNA, the CDR3 is TGTGCCAGCAGCTGGGGTGGGGGCTACACCTTC.

This sequence joins TRBV25-1 and TRBJ1-1; 9 positions agree with TRBD1. V lost 6 bases and J lost 5; bases outside the gene matches: 10. Germline-derived CDR1 and CDR2 are MGHDK and SYGVNS. This CDR3 spans 15 amino acids. The CDR3 protein is CASSRDRQGETEAFF. CDR3 nucleotide sequence: TGTGCCAGCAGCCGAGACCGACAGGGGGAAACTGAAGCTTTCTTT.

V and J are TRBV7-9 and TRBJ2-7; D is possibly TRBD1 (5 bases). Germline CDR1 reads SEHNR; CDR2 reads FQNEAQ (reference sequence). V lost 3 bases and J lost 6, with 6 bases in between. This CDR3 contains 11 residues. This chain's CDR3 is CASSFGAEQYF. CDR3 nucleotide sequence: TGTGCCAGCAGCTTTGGGGCCGAGCAGTACTTC.

The rearrangement uses TRBV15 and TRBJ2-5, with D uncertain. Germline V gene data show CDR1 as LNHNV and CDR2 as YYDKDF (reference sequence). V was trimmed by 1 base and J by 5 bases, leaving 8 bases between them. The CDR3 consists of 13 residues. The CDR3 protein is CATSRAPLETQYF. In DNA, the CDR3 is TGTGCCACCAGCAGAGCTCCGTTGGAGACCCAGTACTTC.

This clone was detected once. This chain joins TRBV5-1 and TRBJ2-7; 9 positions agree with TRBD2. The CDR3 loop spans 14 amino acids. Trimming took 4 bases from V and 4 from J; bases not matched to a gene: 6. CDR1 is SGHRS, CDR2 YFSETQ, per germline. Written as DNA, the CDR3 is TGCGCCAGCAGCCCGGTAGCGGGGGCTTACGAGCAGTACTTC. This gives the protein CASSPVAGAYEQYF.

The chain combines TRBV28 with TRBJ1-1; a possible D gene is TRBD1 (6 bases). The ends were cut back, 7 bases at V and 4 bases at J, with 10 bases in the middle. The CDR3 length is 12 residues. The germline V gene has CDR1 MDHEN and CDR2 SYDVKM. CDR3 DNA: TGTGCCAGCAAGGACAGTTTCACTGAAGCTTTCTTT. Translation gives CASKDSFTEAFF.

The rearrangement joins TRBV9 to TRBJ2-1; the match to TRBD2 covers 9 bases. CDR1 and CDR2 (germline): SGDLS, YYNGEE. There are 16 residues in the CDR3. V lost 5 bases and J lost 7; bases outside the gene matches: 13. CDR3 sequence (DNA): TGTGCCAGCAGGGGAGGGGGTGCGGGAGGGGAAAATGAGCAGTTCTTC. Amino acid sequence: CASRGGGAGGENEQFF.

This clone has a handful of counts. The chain recombines TRBV5-6 with TRBJ1-1; D gene uncertain. This CDR3 comprises 14 residues. Trimming shortened V by 0 bases and J by 5 bases, and 11 bases separated the two germline ends. Germline CDR1 SGHDT, CDR2 YYEEEE. CDR3 sequence: CASSLGSAGTEAFF. CDR3 in DNA: TGTGCCAGCAGCTTGGGGTCGGCAGGAACTGAAGCTTTCTTT.

The chain joins TRBV6-5 to TRBJ2-3; 8 nucleotides agree with TRBD2. Per the germline V gene, CDR1 is MNHEY and CDR2 is SVGAGI. V was clipped by 7 bases and J by 2 bases; unmatched bases: 8. The CDR3 loop spans 15 amino acids. The CDR3: CASIAREALTDTQYF. The CDR3 nucleotides read TGTGCCAGCATTGCGCGGGAGGCCCTCACAGATACGCAGTATTTT.

This clone has just one count. V is TRBV6-4 and J is TRBJ2-7; D ambiguous. Trimming cost V 3 bases and J 4 bases, with 13 bases left between them. The CDR3 is 14 amino acids. CDR1 MRHNA and CDR2 SNTAGT come from the germline V gene. The CDR3 sequence: CASSEGGVHYEQYF. As DNA, the CDR3 is TGTGCCAGCAGTGAAGGTGGGGTTCATTACGAGCAGTACTTC.

This clone has only a few counts. The chain employs TRBV29-1 and TRBJ1-2; 7 bases map to TRBD1. Germline V gives CDR1 SQVTM, CDR2 ANQGSEA. The CDR3 has 12 amino acids. The ends lost 3 bases at V and 5 bases at J; junction bases unmatched: 3. CDR3 amino acids: CSVETGRYGYTF. The CDR3 nucleotides are TGCAGCGTTGAGACAGGGCGGTATGGCTACACCTTC.

The V call is TRBV19, the J call TRBJ2-3, with D possibly TRBD2 on 5 matching bases. Trimming pared 3 bases from V and 4 bases from J, leaving 17 bases between. CDR3 length equals 16 residues. CDR1 LNHDA and CDR2 SQIVND come from the germline V gene (reference sequence). This CDR3 reads CASSIPYPAGADTQYF. In nucleotides, the CDR3 is TGTGCCAGTAGTATCCCCTACCCGGCCGGGGCAGATACGCAGTATTTT.

The chain uses TRBV2 and TRBJ2-1; D unresolved. The CDR3 is made up of 10 amino acids. The V gene's germline CDR1 is SNHLY and CDR2 FYNNEI. V was clipped by 2 bases and J by 7 bases, with 0 bases between them. The CDR3: CASSENEQFF. Here the CDR3 DNA reads TGTGCCAGCAGTGAAAATGAGCAGTTCTTC. Based on the CDR3 plus reference TRBV2 and TRBJ2-1, the full variable domain is EPEVTQTPSHQVTQMGQEVILRCVPISNHLYFYWYRQILGQKVEFLVSFYNNEISEKSEIFDDQFSVERPDGSNFTLKIRSTKLEDSAMYFCASSENEQFFGPGTRLTVL.

The genes are TRBV9 and TRBJ2-3; D is unclear. This CDR3 is 14 amino acids long. The germline CDR1 and CDR2 sequences are SGDLS and YYNGEE. Trimming shortened V by 0 bases and J by 2 bases, and 7 bases separated the two germline ends. CDR3 DNA sequence: TGTGCCAGCAGCGTAGCACACCACACAGATACGCAGTATTTT. This sequence encodes CASSVAHHTDTQYF. Using reference TRBV9 and TRBJ2-3 for the parts outside the CDR3, the full variable domain is DSGVTQTPKHLITATGQRVTLRCSPRSGDLSVYWYQQSLDQGLQFLIQYYNGEERAKGNILERFSAQQFPDLHSELNLSSLELGDSALYFCASSVAHHTDTQYFGPGTRLTVL.

This clone has just one count. The chain recombines TRBV5-6 with TRBJ2-4; D ambiguous. Trimming removed 4 bases from V and 0 bases from J, with 14 bases in between. CDR1 and CDR2 (germline): SGHDT, YYEEEE. The CDR3 has 16 residues. CDR3 amino acids: CASSLLLELAKNIQYF. DNA of the CDR3: TGTGCCAGCAGCCTACTCCTAGAGTTAGCCAAAAACATTCAGTACTTC.